This T cell receptor beta chain came from a study of T cells in Graves' hyperthyroidism and ophthalmopathy. Findings and limits, study-wide: In blood, most of the thyroid clonotypes expanded above 0.001 were also present.

There were TCR beta CDR3 regions amplified from RNA transcripts. In the first-round RT-PCR of the TCR CDR3, the HTBI primer set was used. TCRdb called the multiplex PCR reads again in MiXCR, with one record for every CDR3 protein. Here the sample spans 500,000 to 750,000 distinct CDR3 sequences, approximately 14% being singletons. This clonotype appeared many times. What it binds is unknown. Germline CDR1 and CDR2: MDHEN and SYDVKM. This CDR3 has 15 residues. V lost 7 bases, J lost 1 base, and 7 bases stayed unmatched. The TCR originated in a woman younger than 45 with Graves' hyperthyroidism. The rearrangement links TRBV28 to TRBJ1-5, with TRBD1 identical over 7 bases. The specimen sequenced was blood. The CDR3 reads CASNGLRGSNQPQHF. The CDR3 nucleotides read TGTGCCAGCAATGGTCTCAGGGGGAGCAATCAGCCCCAGCATTTT.